The 6 T cell receptor beta chains reported below all come from one sample, sequenced in a study of tissue T cells after allogeneic stem cell transplantation. Some clones are missing from TCRdb's copy, which holds only in-frame ones; the method was immunoSEQ multiplex PCR. The sample includes over 25,000 clones, approximately 85% seen only once; the top ten take about 3.7%. The sample here was blood, taken before transplantation. Source of these receptors: a woman between 18 and 55 years old who later had graft-versus-host disease after an allogeneic stem cell transplant.

This chain uses TRBV18 with TRBJ2-5; D possibly corresponds to TRBD2 (6 bases). The CDR3 consists of 13 residues. Trimming removed 3 bases at V and 5 bases at J, with 10 bases between. Looked up from germline, CDR1 is KGHSH and CDR2 is LQKENI. In DNA, the CDR3 is TGTGCCAGCTCACCCGGGACTGAGGAGACCCAGTACTTC. Protein product: CASSPGTEETQYF.

V gene TRBV7-9 combines with J gene TRBJ2-2; D is unresolved. The V gene lost 3 bases and the J gene lost 6 bases, with 5 bases spanning the gap. Germline V gene lookup returns CDR1 SEHNR and CDR2 FQNEAQ (reference sequence). The length of the CDR3 is 12 residues. The CDR3 region has the DNA TGTGCCAGCAGCTTTTTATCCGGGGAGCTGTTTTTT. This encodes CASSFLSGELFF.

The gene calls are TRBV6-5 and TRBJ1-4; D may be TRBD1 (5 bases). The germline V gene encodes CDR1 MNHEY and CDR2 SVGAGI. The CDR3 spans 14 residues. V lost 7 bases to trimming and J lost 5 bases, with 14 bases between them. In nucleotides, the CDR3 is TGTGCCAGCAAATTGGGACTGAACAATGAAAAACTGTTTTTT. Amino acids: CASKLGLNNEKLFF.

The gene calls are TRBV4-1 and TRBJ2-7; no clear D gene. Trimming stripped 0 bases from V and 4 bases from J, with 10 bases between. Germline CDR1 is MGHRA and CDR2 is YSYEKL. CDR3 length: 14 amino acids. Here the CDR3 DNA reads TGCGCCAGCAGCCAAGAGGGCAGGAGATACGAGCAGTACTTC. This sequence encodes CASSQEGRRYEQYF.

The genes are TRBV5-4 and TRBJ1-4; D gene uncertain. Germline V gene lookup returns CDR1 SGHNT and CDR2 YYREEE (reference sequence). V gave up 3 bases and J gave up 4 bases, with 7 bases separating them. CDR3 size: 13 residues. CDR3 sequence: CASSWMGNEKLFF. DNA of the CDR3: TGTGCCAGCAGCTGGATGGGTAATGAAAAACTGTTTTTT.

This rearrangement joins TRBV6-5 to TRBJ2-3, with D unresolved. V shed 5 bases and J shed 0 bases, with 0 bases lying between them. The CDR3 contains 11 residues. Germline V CDR1 and CDR2: MNHEY, SVGAGI. As DNA, the CDR3 is TGTGCCAGCAGTAGCACAGATACGCAGTATTTT. Translating it yields CASSSTDTQYF.